The rows below give T cell receptor beta chains drawn from one sample of a study of T-cell reconstitution after alpha-beta-depleted transplantation in children. MiXCR, run by TCRdb on the PCR reads, gives a single entry per CDR3 protein. The sample consists of 200,000 to 250,000 distinct CDR3 sequences, 20% to 30% of them appearing once. The input for sequencing was PBMCs, mostly from graft donor cells, taken 360 days after TCRalphabeta/CD19-depleted stem cell transplant. Receptor source: a female patient aged 2-15 years who had a stem cell transplant for congenital amegakaryocytic thrombocytopenia, so the T cells may come from the graft donor. Both conserved end residues are part of each CDR3. The D gene is left open where the match is weak. Size is stated for part of the rows, as once, few or many counts, or as a class when the clone is expanded.

clone size	D gene	V gene	J gene	CDR3 DNA	CDR3 protein
.	.	TRBV10-3	TRBJ1-5	TGTGCCATCAGTGAGTCGGGTCGGTACAATCAGCCCCAGCATTTT	CAISESGRYNQPQHF
.	TRBD1	TRBV28	TRBJ1-6	TGTGCCAGCAGACGGGACAGGGTCAATTCACCCCTCCACTTT	CASRRDRVNSPLHF
few	TRBD1	TRBV28	TRBJ1-5	TGTGCCAGCAGTTCAGCTGACAGGGGGCTCGATCAGCCCCAGCATTTT	CASSSADRGLDQPQHF
few	TRBD1	TRBV6-4	TRBJ1-2	TGTGCCAGCAGTGCTCTGTCTGGACAGGGGCCTGGCTACACCTTC	CASSALSGQGPGYTF
few	TRBD1	TRBV6-1	TRBJ1-2	TGTGCCAGCAGTCGAGACAGGGGACCTAACTATGGCTACACCTTC	CASSRDRGPNYGYTF
many	.	TRBV3-1	TRBJ2-4	TGTGCCAGCAGCCAAGGAATAAGGAGCGGACTAACAGCCAAAAACATTCAGTACTTC	CASSQGIRSGLTAKNIQYF
many	.	TRBV10-3	TRBJ2-3	TGTGCCATCAGTGATTCAGGGACAGATACGCAGTATTTT	CAISDSGTDTQYF
.	.	TRBV5-4	TRBJ2-3	TGTGCCAGCAGCTTGGGTAGCGGTTCAGATACGCAGTATTTT	CASSLGSGSDTQYF
few	TRBD2	TRBV20-1	TRBJ2-1	TGCAGTGCAACTAGCGGCGCTAGCTCCTACAATGAGCAGTTCTTC	CSATSGASSYNEQFF
few	TRBD1	TRBV5-1	TRBJ2-2	TGCGCCAGCAGCTTTTTTCCGGGACAGGGGCTTTCCGGGGAGCTGTTTTTT	CASSFFPGQGLSGELFF
many	.	TRBV28	TRBJ2-2	TGTGCCAGCAGACCAAGTCCCGGGGAGCTGTTTTTT	CASRPSPGELFF
.	.	TRBV9	TRBJ2-3	TGTGCCAGCAGCGGTCGGGACGACACAGATACGCAGTATTTT	CASSGRDDTDTQYF
.	TRBD2	TRBV3-1	TRBJ2-1	TGTGCCAGCAGCCAAGTACCTAGCGGGGAAATTTTCTCCTACAATGAGCAGTTCTTC	CASSQVPSGEIFSYNEQFF
.	TRBD2	TRBV5-4	TRBJ2-1	TGTGCCTCTACCGGGAGGTCGGATGAGCAGTTCTTC	CASTGRSDEQFF
.	TRBD1	TRBV28	TRBJ1-1	TGTGCCAGCAGTTCACTCGGGACAGATAACACTGAAGCTTTCTTT	CASSSLGTDNTEAFF
.	TRBD1	TRBV11-2	TRBJ1-1	TGTGCCAGCAGCACCCGACTAGGCGCCCACAGGGGGGGGAATAGAAGGACTGAAGCTTTCTTT	CASSTRLGAHRGGNRRTEAFF
.	TRBD2	TRBV27	TRBJ2-1	TGTGCCAGCAGTCCTACCCCGGGACTAGCGGGGTACAATGAGCAGTTCTTC	CASSPTPGLAGYNEQFF
.	.	TRBV11-2	TRBJ2-5	TGTGCCAGCAGCTTAGGCCAGGGAAGTCAAGAGACCCAGTACTTC	CASSLGQGSQETQYF
.	TRBD2	TRBV20-1	TRBJ2-1	TGCAGTGCTAGAGAGGGGAAGGAACTAGCGGGAGTGGAGTTC	CSAREGKELAGVEF
.	.	TRBV12-3/TRBV12-4	TRBJ2-7	TGTGCCAGCAGCGACGGCCACGAGCAGTACTTC	CASSDGHEQYF
.	TRBD2	TRBV5-6	TRBJ2-1	TGTGCCAGCAGCTTGGCGGGACTAGCGTCGGATGAGCAGTTCTTC	CASSLAGLASDEQFF
few	.	TRBV28	TRBJ1-6	TGTGCCAGCACAACAGGGAATTCACCCCTCCACTTT	CASTTGNSPLHF
.	.	TRBV15	TRBJ2-5	TGTGCCACCAGCAGAGATAGGGGCCAAGAGACCCAGTACTTC	CATSRDRGQETQYF
few	TRBD1	TRBV24-1	TRBJ1-2	TGTGCCACCAGTGATACTGACAGGGGCTATGGCTACACCTTC	CATSDTDRGYGYTF
.	TRBD1	TRBV7-2	TRBJ2-2	TGTGCCAATCAAGACGGGACAGTAATCGGGGAGCTGTTTTTT	CANQDGTVIGELFF
many	.	TRBV25-1	TRBJ2-1	TGTGCCAGCAGCCCACAGGCAAGGGATCGGCAGTTCTTC	CASSPQARDRQFF
.	TRBD1	TRBV29-1	TRBJ1-1	TGCAGCGTTGAATCTTTGGCAGGGGGGCGGGGAACTGAAGCTTTCTTT	CSVESLAGGRGTEAFF
.	.	TRBV5-5	TRBJ2-5	TGTGCCAGCAGCTCTACCGACAGGTTTATGGAGACCCAGTACTTC	CASSSTDRFMETQYF
.	TRBD1	TRBV2	TRBJ1-4	TGTGCCAGCGATAGACAGGGTGGGCGTGAAAAACTGTTTTTT	CASDRQGGREKLFF
.	.	TRBV30	TRBJ2-2	TGTGCCTGGAGCCTCGGGATAGCTGTGGCCGGGGAGCTGTTTTTT	CAWSLGIAVAGELFF
few	.	TRBV7-3	TRBJ1-5	TGTGCCAGCAGCCGAGACAGGAATCAGCCCCAGCATTTT	CASSRDRNQPQHF
few	.	TRBV28	TRBJ2-7	TGTGCCAGCCACCCAGCGATAGGCTACGAGCAGTACTTC	CASHPAIGYEQYF
.	TRBD2	TRBV20-1	TRBJ2-1	TGCAGTGCTAGGTCGAGCGGGAGGGCCGGTGAGCAGTTCTTC	CSARSSGRAGEQFF
.	TRBD2	TRBV7-9	TRBJ2-3	TGTGCCAGCAGCTCTCGACTAGCGGGGACCTTGACAGATACGCAGTATTTT	CASSSRLAGTLTDTQYF
once	.	TRBV12-3/TRBV12-4	TRBJ1-4	TGTGCCAGCAGTTTCCGGTGGGGGTCGAGAGAGGAAAAACTGTTTTTT	CASSFRWGSREEKLFF
.	.	TRBV5-1	TRBJ1-6	TGCGCCAGCAGTTTTGGGACCTCAAATTCACCCCTCCACTTT	CASSFGTSNSPLHF
few	.	TRBV4-1	TRBJ2-3	TGCGCCAGCAGCCTAAACCCGGGGGTTCGCACAGATACGCAGTATTTT	CASSLNPGVRTDTQYF
.	.	TRBV29-1	TRBJ1-4	TGCAGCGTTGAAGAAAGTAGGGCTCCTGAAAAACTGTTTTTT	CSVEESRAPEKLFF
.	TRBD2	TRBV12-3/TRBV12-4	TRBJ2-7	TGTGCCAGCAGTTTTCGCGACAGGGGACTAGCGGAGACCTACGAGCAGTACTTC	CASSFRDRGLAETYEQYF
.	TRBD2	TRBV12-3/TRBV12-4	TRBJ2-5	TGTGCCAGCAGCCGGGGGGAGGGGAGAAGGGCCGAGACCCAGTACTTC	CASSRGEGRRAETQYF
.	.	TRBV29-1	TRBJ2-5	TGCACATCATGGGGGTCGGGGGAGACCCAGTACTTC	CTSWGSGETQYF
.	.	TRBV20-1	TRBJ2-7	TGCAGTGCTAGTCATAACAGGGACTACGAGCAGTACTTC	CSASHNRDYEQYF
few	TRBD2	TRBV5-1	TRBJ2-1	TGCGCCAGCAGCTTTGGGGGACTAGCGGCTTTCAATGAGCAGTTCTTC	CASSFGGLAAFNEQFF
many	TRBD2	TRBV12-3/TRBV12-4	TRBJ2-3	TGTGCCAGCAGTTTCGGGGGGGGCGGGGATACGCAGTATTTT	CASSFGGGGDTQYF
.	.	TRBV5-1	TRBJ1-4	TGCGCCAGCGCACATAACTTGGGCAGCTCTAATGAAAAACTGTTTTTT	CASAHNLGSSNEKLFF
.	TRBD2	TRBV28	TRBJ2-2	TGTGCCAGCAGTTTATTTACCCTAGCGGGACCGGCCGGGGAGCTGTTTTTT	CASSLFTLAGPAGELFF
.	.	TRBV25-1	TRBJ1-1	TGTGCCAGCAGTGTGGACAGTACTAACACTGAAGCTTTCTTT	CASSVDSTNTEAFF
few	.	TRBV6-5	TRBJ2-3	TGTGCCAGCAGTTACTCCAGGGGGGCAGATACGCAGTATTTT	CASSYSRGADTQYF
.	.	TRBV7-8	TRBJ1-5	TGTGCCAGCAGCTGGCAGCCCCGGGCCTTAACGCCCCATCAGCCCCAGCATTTT	CASSWQPRALTPHQPQHF
.	.	TRBV20-1	TRBJ2-5	TGCAGTGCTTGGACTTACCAAGAGACCCAGTACTTC	CSAWTYQETQYF
.	TRBD1	TRBV29-1	TRBJ2-7	TGCAGCGTGACTCCGGAGGACAGGGGCTACGAGCAGTACTTC	CSVTPEDRGYEQYF
.	TRBD2	TRBV7-9	TRBJ2-7	TGTGCCAGCAGCGGTACTAGCGGGAGCTCTCCAATCTACGAGCAGTACTTC	CASSGTSGSSPIYEQYF
.	TRBD2	TRBV5-1	TRBJ2-2	TGCGCCAGCAATGAGGCGGGAGGTTATACCGGGGAGCTGTTTTTT	CASNEAGGYTGELFF